The clone carrying this T cell receptor beta chain was counted ten times or more. Its matching antigen is unknown. This record comes from a study of T cells in Graves' hyperthyroidism and ophthalmopathy. Study results and caveats: The model forecast ophthalmopathy, anticipating it by a median around 6.5 months before onset.

Researchers amplified the TCR beta CDR3 regions from RNA transcripts. TCR CDR3 regions were first amplified by RT-PCR with HTBI primers. MiXCR, run by TCRdb on the multiplex PCR reads, gives a single entry per CDR3 protein. There are 480,000 or so distinct CDR3 sequences in the sample; roughly an eighth occur only once, and around a sixth lies in the top ten. The CDR3 is 14 amino acids. V was cut by 8 bases and J by 7 bases, with 18 bases left in between. Germline V gene lookup returns CDR1 MNHEY and CDR2 SVGEGT. V and J are TRBV6-2 or TRBV6-3 and TRBJ2-1; tentatively, D is TRBD2 (6 bases). Material for sequencing was blood. The sequence derives from a woman aged 18-35 years with Graves' hyperthyroidism. The CDR3 bases are TGTGCCAGCCTAAGTAGCGGTTCGGGGAATGAGCAGTTCTTC. Encoded protein: CASLSSGSGNEQFF.